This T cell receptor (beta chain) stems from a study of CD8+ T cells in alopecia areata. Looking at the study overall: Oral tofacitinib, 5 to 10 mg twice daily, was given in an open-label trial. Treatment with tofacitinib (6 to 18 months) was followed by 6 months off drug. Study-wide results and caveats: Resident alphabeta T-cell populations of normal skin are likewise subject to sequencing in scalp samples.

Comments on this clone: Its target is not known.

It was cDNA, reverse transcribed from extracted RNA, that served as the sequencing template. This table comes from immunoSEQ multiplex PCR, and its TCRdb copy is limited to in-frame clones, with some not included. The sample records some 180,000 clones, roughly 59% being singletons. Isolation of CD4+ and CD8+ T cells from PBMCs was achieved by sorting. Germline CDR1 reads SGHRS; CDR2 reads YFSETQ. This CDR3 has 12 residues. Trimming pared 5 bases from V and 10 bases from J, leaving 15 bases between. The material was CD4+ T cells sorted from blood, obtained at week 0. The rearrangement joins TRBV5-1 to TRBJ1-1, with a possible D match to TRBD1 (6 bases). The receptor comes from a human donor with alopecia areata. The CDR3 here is CASSSQGARAFF. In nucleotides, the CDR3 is TGCGCCAGCAGTTCACAGGGCGCGCGAGCTTTCTTT.